The 10 T cell receptor beta chains in this list originate from one sample, sequenced in a study of identical twins. From the 5' RACE reads, TCRdb called clonotypes with MiXCR, one entry per CDR3 protein. This table holds some 440,000 distinct CDR3 sequences, 24% found once. The same specimen was also included in a second study, on T cells expressing NK-cell markers.

The specimen was CD4+ T cells sorted from blood. These receptor sequences come from a woman aged 18-29 years in good health.

The chain couples TRBV6-1 to TRBJ1-1; D is unclear. Germline V CDR1 and CDR2: MNHNS, SASEGT. The CDR3 is 14 residues long. Trimming left V 6 bases short and J 3 bases short, with 14 bases between. The CDR3 DNA follows: TGTGCCAGCAGGCGTAGAGGGCAGGACACTGAAGCTTTCTTT. Amino acid sequence: CASRRRGQDTEAFF.

This rearrangement joins TRBV5-1 to TRBJ2-1; 12 positions match TRBD2. Germline V gives CDR1 SGHRS, CDR2 YFSETQ. With V trimmed by 1 base and J by 10 bases, 12 bases remained unmatched. The CDR3 runs 17 residues. The CDR3 loop reads CASSLSPPSGGAGEQFF. The CDR3 region has the DNA TGCGCCAGCAGCTTGTCCCCCCCTAGCGGGGGGGCGGGGGAGCAGTTCTTC. Complete variable domain (other parts from reference TRBV5-1 and TRBJ2-1): KAGVTQTPRYLIKTRGQQVTLSCSPISGHRSVSWYQQTPGQGLQFLFEYFSETQRNKGNFPGRFSGRQFSNSRSEMNVSTLELGDSALYLCASSLSPPSGGAGEQFFGPGTRLTVL.

This clonotype was picked up a small number of times. V gene TRBV7-9 combines with J gene TRBJ2-4; no firm D call. The CDR3 is 14 residues long. The ends were cut back, 5 bases at V and 0 bases at J, with 8 bases in the middle. Germline CDR1 SEHNR, CDR2 FQNEAQ (reference sequence). In nucleotides, the CDR3 is TGTGCCAGCAGCCCGATGATAGCCAAAAACATTCAGTACTTC. Residues: CASSPMIAKNIQYF.

This clonotype was seen only a few times. The CDR3 loop is CASSQRSTRGDEQYF. The DNA for the CDR3 is TGTGCCAGCAGCCAGAGGTCAACAAGAGGTGACGAGCAGTACTTC. This chain joins TRBV12-3 or TRBV12-4 and TRBJ2-7; no clear D. V lost 6 bases to trimming and J lost 5 bases, with 20 bases between them. CDR3 size: 15 residues.

The genes are TRBV5-1 and TRBJ2-5; D may be TRBD2 (5 bases). From germline, CDR1 is SGHRS and CDR2 YFSETQ. V lost 2 bases to trimming and J lost 1 base, with 9 bases between them. This CDR3 spans 14 amino acids. CDR3 nucleotide sequence: TGCGCCAGCAGCTTATTAGCGTCCCAAGAGACCCAGTACTTC. Its protein product is CASSLLASQETQYF. The whole variable domain, filled in from reference TRBV5-1 and TRBJ2-5, reads KAGVTQTPRYLIKTRGQQVTLSCSPISGHRSVSWYQQTPGQGLQFLFEYFSETQRNKGNFPGRFSGRQFSNSRSEMNVSTLELGDSALYLCASSLLASQETQYFGPGTRLLVL.

V usage is TRBV5-1 and J usage is TRBJ2-5; D unresolved. V lost 2 bases and J lost 0, with 8 bases in between. The CDR3 is 14 residues long. Germline CDR1 and CDR2: SGHRS and YFSETQ. CDR3 sequence: CASSFPVHQETQYF. CDR3 coding DNA: TGCGCCAGCAGCTTCCCTGTTCACCAAGAGACCCAGTACTTC.

The chain links TRBV9 to TRBJ2-1, with 7 nucleotides matching TRBD2. V shed 0 bases, J shed 3 bases, and the junction held 6 bases outside the gene matches. Germline V CDR1 and CDR2: SGDLS, YYNGEE. CDR3 length: 16 amino acids. The CDR3 DNA sequence: TGTGCCAGCAGCGTAGTTCGTGGGAGGGACTACAATGAGCAGTTCTTC. Protein: CASSVVRGRDYNEQFF.

This clonotype was counted a few times. This rearrangement joins TRBV12-3 or TRBV12-4 to TRBJ2-7; 8 bases align to TRBD1. The CDR3 consists of 15 residues. J gave up 2 bases and V 5 bases, and 8 bases lay outside the gene matches. CDR3 loop: CASSAPGTGTYEQYF. CDR3 bases: TGTGCCAGCAGTGCTCCCGGGACAGGAACCTACGAGCAGTACTTC.

The chain recombines TRBV20-1 with TRBJ2-5; D not resolved. The V gene lost 6 bases and the J gene lost 2 bases, with 13 bases spanning the gap. The length of the CDR3 is 13 residues. CDR1 and CDR2 from the germline V gene are DFQATT and SNEGSKA (reference sequence). The CDR3 protein is CSANHRGQETQYF. DNA for the CDR3: TGCAGTGCAAACCACAGAGGACAAGAGACCCAGTACTTC.

There are a few counts of this clonotype. The J gene is TRBJ2-5, the V gene TRBV20-1, with TRBD2 matching 14 bases. In germline, CDR1 is DFQATT, CDR2 SNEGSKA (reference sequence). With V trimmed by 5 bases and J by 5 bases, 10 bases remained unmatched. CDR3 length: 16 residues. The CDR3 reads CSAGLTSGGALETQYF. The CDR3 DNA reads as TGCAGTGCTGGCTTGACTAGCGGGGGGGCTCTCGAGACCCAGTACTTC.